This T cell receptor (beta chain) was sequenced during a study of blood T cell repertoires in COVID-19. Assignment of participants to cohorts was predicated upon participant-reported clinical history. TCRdb keeps only in-frame clones here, not all; method: immunoSEQ multiplex PCR. The table lists 320,000 or so clones, 85% of them singletons. Trimming removed 6 bases at V and 11 bases at J, with 20 bases between. CDR3 length: 15 amino acids. Per the germline V gene, CDR1 is MDHEN and CDR2 is SYDVKM. The gene calls are TRBV28 and TRBJ1-6; D is undetermined. Sequencing was carried out using PBMCs or T cells enriched from blood (not recorded which). This receptor was taken from a young woman who had been exposed to COVID-19. As DNA, the CDR3 is TGTGCCAGCAGCCCAAGCTCGGGGTATAAGACACCCCTCCACTTT. Protein product: CASSPSSGYKTPLHF. The full variable domain, its missing parts supplied by reference TRBV28 and TRBJ1-6, is DVKVTQSSRYLVKRTGEKVFLECVQDMDHENMFWYRQDPGLGLRLIYFSYDVKMKEKGDIPEGYSVSREKKERFSLILESASTNQTSMYLCASSPSSGYKTPLHFGNGTRLTVT.